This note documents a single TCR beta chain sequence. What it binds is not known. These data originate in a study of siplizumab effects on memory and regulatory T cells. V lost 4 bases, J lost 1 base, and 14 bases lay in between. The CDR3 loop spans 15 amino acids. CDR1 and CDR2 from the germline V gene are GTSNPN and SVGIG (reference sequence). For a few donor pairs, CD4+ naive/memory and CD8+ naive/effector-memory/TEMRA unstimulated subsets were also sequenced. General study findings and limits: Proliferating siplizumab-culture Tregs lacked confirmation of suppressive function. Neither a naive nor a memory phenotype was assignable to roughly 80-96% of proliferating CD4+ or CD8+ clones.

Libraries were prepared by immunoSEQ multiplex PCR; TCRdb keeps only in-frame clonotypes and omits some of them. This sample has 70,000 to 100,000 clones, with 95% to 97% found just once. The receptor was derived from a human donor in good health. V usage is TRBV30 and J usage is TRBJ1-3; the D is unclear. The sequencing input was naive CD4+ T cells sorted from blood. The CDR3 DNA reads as TGTGCCTGGATTGCATCTCCTAGTTCTGGAAACACCATATATTTT. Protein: CAWIASPSSGNTIYF.